The clone carrying this T cell receptor beta chain was recorded only once. The data are from a study of technical replicates of blood from four donors. TCRdb's copy holds only in-frame clones and misses some; the assay was immunoSEQ multiplex PCR. Of some 98,000 clones in the sample, 95% are singletons; the top ten hold 0.2% to 0.25%. CDR1 and CDR2 (germline): MNHNY, SVGAGI (reference sequence). The ends were cut back, 3 bases at V and 6 bases at J, with 15 bases in the middle. This CDR3 has 15 residues. The TCR comes from a human donor in good health. Sequencing used T cells isolated from PBMCs. V usage is TRBV6-6 and J usage is TRBJ2-1; D not resolved. This chain's CDR3 is CASSYLALQSNEQFF. For the CDR3, the DNA is TGTGCCAGCAGTTATTTGGCTCTCCAAAGCAATGAGCAGTTCTTC.